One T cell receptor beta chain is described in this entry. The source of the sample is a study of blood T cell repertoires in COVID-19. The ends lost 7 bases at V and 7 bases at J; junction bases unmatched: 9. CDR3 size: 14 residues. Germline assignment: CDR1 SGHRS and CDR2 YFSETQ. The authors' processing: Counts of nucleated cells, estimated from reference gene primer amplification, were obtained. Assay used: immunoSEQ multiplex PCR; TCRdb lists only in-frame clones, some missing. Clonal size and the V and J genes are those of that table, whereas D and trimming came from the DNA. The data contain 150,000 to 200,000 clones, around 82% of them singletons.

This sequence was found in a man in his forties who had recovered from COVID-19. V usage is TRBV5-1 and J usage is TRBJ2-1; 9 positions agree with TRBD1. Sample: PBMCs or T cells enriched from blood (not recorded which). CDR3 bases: TGCGCCAGCTCCCCGGGACAGGGTGTGAATGAGCAGTTCTTC. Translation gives CASSPGQGVNEQFF.